These T cell receptor beta chains were read from a single sample in a study of radiation and T cells in renal cell carcinoma. Some clones are missing from TCRdb's copy, which holds only in-frame ones; the method was immunoSEQ multiplex PCR. Found here are 95,000 or so clones, 70% to 90% of them singletons; the top ten hold 7% to 9%. The material was blood, obtained from a patient whose treatment included radiotherapy and nephrectomy. These receptors all come from a man aged 50-60 years with renal cell carcinoma. Both conserved end residues are part of each CDR3. The order of the fields is D gene, V gene, clone size, J gene, CDR3 DNA, CDR3 protein. A D gene is named only where the DNA matches it firmly. Rows give clone size only sometimes, using once, few, many, or a class for an expanded clone.

.	TRBV27	.	TRBJ1-2	TGTGCCAGCAAACAAGCAACCTCTAACTATGGCTACACCTTC	CASKQATSNYGYTF
TRBD2	TRBV7-2	.	TRBJ2-1	TGTGCCAGCAGCATCCCCGGGACTAGCGGGAGGTCCAACAATGAGCAGTTCTTC	CASSIPGTSGRSNNEQFF
.	TRBV28	.	TRBJ1-5	TGTGCCAGCAGTTCCCCGGGCCACGCGGGGCCCCAGCATTTT	CASSSPGHAGPQHF
.	TRBV6-6	.	TRBJ2-7	TGTGCCAGCAGTTACACAGGGCTACGGCTCGAGCAGTACTTC	CASSYTGLRLEQYF
.	TRBV11-2	.	TRBJ1-3	TGTGCCAGCAGCTCTGGGGGCTACTCTGGAAACACCATATATTTT	CASSSGGYSGNTIYF
TRBD2	TRBV7-2	.	TRBJ2-3	TGTGCCAGCAGCTTAGGGGGACTAGCGGGGGCCACAGATACGCAGTATTTT	CASSLGGLAGATDTQYF
.	TRBV10-2	.	TRBJ2-3	TGCGCCAGCAGTGAGCCCACCAACACCGGAGGCACAGATACGCAGTATTTT	CASSEPTNTGGTDTQYF
.	TRBV2	.	TRBJ2-7	TGTGCCAGCACCTCTCTGACAGGTAATGAGCAGTACTTC	CASTSLTGNEQYF
.	TRBV4-3	.	TRBJ2-3	TGCGCCAGCAGCCAAGACCCCTCCGGTACGCAGTATTTT	CASSQDPSGTQYF
TRBD2	TRBV28	.	TRBJ2-5	TGTGCCAGCACCGCAGCGGGACTAGCGGGAGCGAAGACCCAGTACTTC	CASTAAGLAGAKTQYF
TRBD1	TRBV5-1	once	TRBJ2-4	TGCGCCAGCAGCTGGGGGACAGGGAAACCTTTGGACATTCAGTACTTC	CASSWGTGKPLDIQYF
TRBD1	TRBV6-5	.	TRBJ1-3	TGTGCCACAATCCGGGACAGATACGGAAACACCATATATTTT	CATIRDRYGNTIYF
TRBD2	TRBV7-6	once	TRBJ2-3	TGTGCCAGCAGCTCGGGACTAGCGGGAGTGGGAGATACGCAGTATTTT	CASSSGLAGVGDTQYF
.	TRBV7-3	.	TRBJ2-3	TGTGCCAGCAGCGCACTCACAGATACGCAGTATTTT	CASSALTDTQYF
TRBD1	TRBV6-1	.	TRBJ1-1	TGTGCCAGCAGGAGGGGACAGGACCTTAAAGCTTTCTTT	CASRRGQDLKAFF
.	TRBV12-1	.	TRBJ2-5	TGTGCCAGCAGCCCGAGACACTCAGTTTATGAGGGCCGGGGGAACTTC	CASSPRHSVYEGRGNF
TRBD2	TRBV2	.	TRBJ2-3	TGTGCCAGCAGCCCGAGCGGGGGTTCGGCAGATACGCAGTATTTT	CASSPSGGSADTQYF
.	TRBV7-3	.	TRBJ2-3	TGTGCCAGCAGTACAGGGGACTATTACACAGATACGCAGTATTTT	CASSTGDYYTDTQYF
.	TRBV6-1	once	TRBJ2-2	TGTGCCAGCAGTGAACCGCCTAAGGGGGGCTGGGACACCGGGGAGCTGTTTTTT	CASSEPPKGGWDTGELFF
.	TRBV5-1	.	TRBJ1-3	TGCGCCAGCAGCTTAGACCCGGGGGGAGGAAACACCATATATTTT	CASSLDPGGGNTIYF
.	TRBV18	.	TRBJ2-2	TGTGCCAGCTCGCCGGACGGAGCGAACACCGGGGAGCTGTTTTTT	CASSPDGANTGELFF
.	TRBV30	once	TRBJ2-7	TGTGCCTGGAGTGTAGGGGGGAAATCCTACGAGCAGTACTTC	CAWSVGGKSYEQYF